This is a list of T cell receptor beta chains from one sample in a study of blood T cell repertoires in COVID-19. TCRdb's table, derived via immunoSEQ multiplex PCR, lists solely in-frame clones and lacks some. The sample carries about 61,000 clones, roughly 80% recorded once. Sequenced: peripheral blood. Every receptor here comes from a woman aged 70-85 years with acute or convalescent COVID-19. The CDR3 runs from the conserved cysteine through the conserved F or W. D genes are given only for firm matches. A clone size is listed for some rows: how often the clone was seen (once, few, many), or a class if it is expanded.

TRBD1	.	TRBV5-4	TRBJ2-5	CASSLTPTGRIETQYF	TGTGCCAGCAGCCTGACCCCGACAGGGAGAATAGAGACCCAGTACTTC
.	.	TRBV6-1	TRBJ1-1	CASSEGADTEAFF	TGTGCCAGCAGTGAGGGGGCGGACACTGAAGCTTTCTTT
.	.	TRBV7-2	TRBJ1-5	CASSVGKAGSNQPQHF	TGTGCCAGCAGCGTGGGTAAGGCGGGTAGCAATCAGCCCCAGCATTTT
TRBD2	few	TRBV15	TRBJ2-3	CASGAGGPRTQYF	TGTGCCTCCGGGGCGGGGGGGCCGCGCACGCAGTATTTT
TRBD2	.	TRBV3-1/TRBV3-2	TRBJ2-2	CASSPPRGGGSVGNTGELFF	TGTGCCAGCAGCCCCCCCCGGGGCGGGGGTTCTGTCGGGAACACCGGGGAGCTGTTTTTT
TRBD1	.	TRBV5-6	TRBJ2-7	CASSGVGTASYEQYF	TGTGCCAGCAGCGGGGTTGGGACAGCCTCCTACGAGCAGTACTTC
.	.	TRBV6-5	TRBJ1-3	CASTSGRPGNTIYF	TGTGCCAGCACCTCTGGGCGACCTGGAAACACCATATATTTT
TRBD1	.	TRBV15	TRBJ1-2	CATSSGTGIYGYTF	TGTGCCACCAGCAGCGGGACAGGGATTTATGGCTACACCTTC
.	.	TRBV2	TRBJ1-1	CASSLRGWDTEAFF	TGTGCCAGCAGCCTCAGGGGATGGGACACTGAAGCTTTCTTT
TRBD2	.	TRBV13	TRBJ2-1	CASSPSGGAYNEQFF	TGTGCCAGCAGCCCCAGCGGGGGGGCGTACAATGAGCAGTTCTTC
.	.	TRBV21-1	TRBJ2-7	CASSSKGVHDSYEQYF	TGTGCCAGCTCGTCCAAGGGGGTCCATGACAGCTACGAGCAGTACTTC
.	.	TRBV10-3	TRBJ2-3	CATKTPTSSGSTDTQYF	TGTGCCACCAAAACGCCTACTAGCTCCGGTAGCACAGATACGCAGTATTTT
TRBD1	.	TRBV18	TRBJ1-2	CASSPQGAYGYTF	TGTGCCAGCTCACCACAGGGGGCCTATGGCTACACCTTC
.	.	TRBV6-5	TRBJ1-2	CASSYGPSDYGYTF	TGTGCCAGCAGTTACGGTCCGTCGGACTATGGCTACACCTTC
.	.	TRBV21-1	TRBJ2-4	CASSTGTGEGVAKNIQYF	TGTGCCAGCAGCACCGGGACAGGGGAAGGGGTAGCCAAAAACATTCAGTACTTC
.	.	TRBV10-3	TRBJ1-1	CAIRGGAETEAFF	TGTGCCATCAGGGGGGGGGCGGAAACTGAAGCTTTCTTT
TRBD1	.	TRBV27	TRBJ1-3	CASSLQGTGDTIYF	TGTGCCAGCAGTTTACAAGGGACAGGGGACACCATATATTTT
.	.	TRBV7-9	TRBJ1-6	CASSAQVSPLHF	TGTGCCAGCAGCGCACAGGTTTCACCCCTCCACTTT
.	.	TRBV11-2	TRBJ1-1	CASSLGAGVTEAFF	TGTGCCAGCAGCTTGGGTGCAGGGGTCACTGAAGCTTTCTTT
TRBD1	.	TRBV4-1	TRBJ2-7	CASSQSDREYEQYF	TGCGCCAGCAGCCAATCGGACAGGGAGTACGAGCAGTACTTC
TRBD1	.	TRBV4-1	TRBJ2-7	CASSQPDRGLYEQYF	TGCGCCAGCAGCCAACCAGACAGGGGGCTCTACGAGCAGTACTTC
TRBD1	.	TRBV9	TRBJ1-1	CASRDRTDTEAFF	TGTGCCAGTCGGGACAGGACGGACACTGAAGCTTTCTTT
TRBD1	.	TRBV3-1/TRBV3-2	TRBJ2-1	CASSQGNRGDEQFF	TGTGCCAGCAGCCAAGGAAACAGGGGCGATGAGCAGTTCTTC
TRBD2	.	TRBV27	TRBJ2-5	CASSLFGGGQETQYF	TGTGCCAGCAGTTTATTTGGGGGGGGCCAAGAGACCCAGTACTTC
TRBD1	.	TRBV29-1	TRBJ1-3	CSVLTGVKGNTIYF	TGCAGCGTGCTGACAGGGGTAAAAGGAAACACCATATATTTT
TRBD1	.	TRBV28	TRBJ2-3	CASSPNGQGKGTDTQYF	TGTGCCAGCAGCCCAAACGGACAGGGCAAGGGCACAGATACGCAGTATTTT
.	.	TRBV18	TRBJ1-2	CASSPAGANYGYTF	TGTGCCAGCTCACCTGCGGGGGCGAACTATGGCTACACCTTC
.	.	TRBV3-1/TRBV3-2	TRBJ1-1	CASSHAKMSEAFF	TGTGCCAGCAGCCACGCTAAAATGTCTGAAGCTTTCTTT
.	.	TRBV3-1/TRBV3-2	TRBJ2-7	CAGYVRQQINEQYF	TGTGCCGGTTACGTCCGACAGCAGATCAACGAGCAGTACTTC
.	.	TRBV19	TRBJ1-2	CASSIELRGGPSNYGYTF	TGTGCCAGTAGTATAGAGCTCCGGGGAGGCCCTTCTAACTATGGCTACACCTTC
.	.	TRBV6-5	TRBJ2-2	CASRAGLSVRELFF	TGTGCCAGCAGGGCGGGACTGTCCGTCCGGGAGCTGTTTTTT
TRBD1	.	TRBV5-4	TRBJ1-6	CASSFGQGNSPLHF	TGTGCCAGCAGCTTCGGACAGGGGAATTCACCCCTCCACTTT
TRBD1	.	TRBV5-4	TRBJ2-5	CASSGTGTGLGRGGTQYF	TGTGCCAGCAGCGGAACCGGGACAGGGTTAGGACGAGGGGGGACCCAGTACTTC
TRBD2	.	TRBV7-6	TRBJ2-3	CASSLELAGGPDTQYF	TGTGCCAGCAGCTTAGAGTTGGCGGGGGGGCCAGATACGCAGTATTTT
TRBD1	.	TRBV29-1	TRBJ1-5	CSVAGTGDQPQHF	TGCAGCGTTGCTGGGACAGGGGATCAGCCCCAGCATTTT